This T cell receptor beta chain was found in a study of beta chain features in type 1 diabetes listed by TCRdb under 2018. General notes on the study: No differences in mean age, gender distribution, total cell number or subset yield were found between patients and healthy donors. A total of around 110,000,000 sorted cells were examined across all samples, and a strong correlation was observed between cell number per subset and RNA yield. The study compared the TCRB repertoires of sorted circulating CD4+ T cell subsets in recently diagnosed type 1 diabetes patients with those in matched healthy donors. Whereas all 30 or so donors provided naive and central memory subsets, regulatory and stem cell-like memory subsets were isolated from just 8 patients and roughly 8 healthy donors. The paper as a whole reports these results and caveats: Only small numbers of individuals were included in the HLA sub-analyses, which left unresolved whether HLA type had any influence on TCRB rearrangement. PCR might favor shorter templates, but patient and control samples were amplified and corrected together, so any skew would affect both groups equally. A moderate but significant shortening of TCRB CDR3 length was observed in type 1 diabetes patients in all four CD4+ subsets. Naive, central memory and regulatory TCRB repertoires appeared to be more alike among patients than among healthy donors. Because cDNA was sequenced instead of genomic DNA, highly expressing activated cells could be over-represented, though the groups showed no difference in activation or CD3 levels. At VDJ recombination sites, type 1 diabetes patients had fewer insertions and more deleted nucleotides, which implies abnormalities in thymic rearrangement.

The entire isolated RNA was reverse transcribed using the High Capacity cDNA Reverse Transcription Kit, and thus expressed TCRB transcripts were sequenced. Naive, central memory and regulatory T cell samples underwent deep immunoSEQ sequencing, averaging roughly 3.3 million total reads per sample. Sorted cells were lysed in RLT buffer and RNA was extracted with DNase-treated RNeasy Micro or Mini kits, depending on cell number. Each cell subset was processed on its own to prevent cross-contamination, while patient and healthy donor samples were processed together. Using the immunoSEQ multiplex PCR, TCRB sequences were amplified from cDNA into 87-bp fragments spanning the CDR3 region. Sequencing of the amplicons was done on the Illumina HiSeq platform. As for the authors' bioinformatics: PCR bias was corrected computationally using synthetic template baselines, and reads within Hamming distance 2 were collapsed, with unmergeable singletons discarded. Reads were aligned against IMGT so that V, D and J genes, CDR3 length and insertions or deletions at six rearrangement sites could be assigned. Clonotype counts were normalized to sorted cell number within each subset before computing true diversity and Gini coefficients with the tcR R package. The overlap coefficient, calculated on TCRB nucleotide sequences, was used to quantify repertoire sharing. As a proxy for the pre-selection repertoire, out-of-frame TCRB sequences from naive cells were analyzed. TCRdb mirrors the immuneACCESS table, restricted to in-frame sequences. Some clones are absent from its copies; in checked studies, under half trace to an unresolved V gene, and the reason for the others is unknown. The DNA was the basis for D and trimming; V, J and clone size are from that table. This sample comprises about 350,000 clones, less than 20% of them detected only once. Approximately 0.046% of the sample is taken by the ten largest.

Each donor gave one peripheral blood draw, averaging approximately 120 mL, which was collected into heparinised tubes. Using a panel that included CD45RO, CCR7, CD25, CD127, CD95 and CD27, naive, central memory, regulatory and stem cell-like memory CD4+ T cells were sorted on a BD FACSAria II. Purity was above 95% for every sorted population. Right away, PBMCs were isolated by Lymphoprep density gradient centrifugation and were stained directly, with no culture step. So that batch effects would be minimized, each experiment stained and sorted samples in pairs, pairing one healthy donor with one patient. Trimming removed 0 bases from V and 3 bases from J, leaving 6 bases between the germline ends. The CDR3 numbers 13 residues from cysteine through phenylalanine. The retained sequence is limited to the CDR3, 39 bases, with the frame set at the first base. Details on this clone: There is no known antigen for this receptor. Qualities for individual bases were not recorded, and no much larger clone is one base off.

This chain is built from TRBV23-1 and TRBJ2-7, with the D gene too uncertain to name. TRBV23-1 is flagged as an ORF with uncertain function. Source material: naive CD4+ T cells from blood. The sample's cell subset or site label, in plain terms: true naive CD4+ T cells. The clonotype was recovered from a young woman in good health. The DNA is TGCGCCAGCAGTCAATCTCCATTCTACGAGCAGTACTTC. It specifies CASSQSPFYEQYF.